This T cell receptor (beta chain) was documented in a study of Ad26.COV2.S vaccination and SARS-CoV-2 variants. Study-wide results and limits: TCR breadth and depth analyses may have underestimated total T cell responses.

Remarks on this clone: The antigen is not known.

Treatment defined: some 19 received Ad26.COV2.S at low or high dose, single or two shots; about 5 received placebo; per-sample allocation not given. Repertoires come from day 63 after the first vaccine or placebo injection. TCRdb keeps only in-frame clones here, not all; method: immunoSEQ multiplex PCR. Of about half a million clones detected, about nine tenths appear once; the ten largest clones hold 1.7%. Germline V lookup: CDR1 MGHRA, CDR2 YSYEKL. The CDR3 totals 15 residues. V lost 6 bases, J lost 3 bases, and 10 bases stayed unmatched. The chain links TRBV4-1 to TRBJ2-7; 8 bases line up with TRBD2. The sequence derives from a person aged 18 to 59 who received the Ad26.COV2.S COVID-19 vaccine or a placebo. The specimen comprised peripheral blood, sampled in a trial of Ad26.COV2.S vaccine versus placebo. CDR3 nucleotide sequence: TGCGCCAGCAGTCCCACCGCGGGGGGTGTCTACGAGCAGTACTTC. Its protein product is CASSPTAGGVYEQYF.